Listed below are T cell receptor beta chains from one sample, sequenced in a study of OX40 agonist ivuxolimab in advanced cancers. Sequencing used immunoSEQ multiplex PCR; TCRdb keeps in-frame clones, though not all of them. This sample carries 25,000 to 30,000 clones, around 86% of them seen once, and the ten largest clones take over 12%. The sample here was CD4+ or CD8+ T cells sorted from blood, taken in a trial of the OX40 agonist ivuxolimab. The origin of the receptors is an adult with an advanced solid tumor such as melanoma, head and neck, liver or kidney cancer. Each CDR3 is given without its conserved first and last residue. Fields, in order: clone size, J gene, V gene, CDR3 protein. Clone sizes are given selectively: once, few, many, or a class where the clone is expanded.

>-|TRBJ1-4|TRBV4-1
ASSQDIRNNEKLF
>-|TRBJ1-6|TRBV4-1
ASSLQGDSSPLH
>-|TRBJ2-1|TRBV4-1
ASSTRGFNEQF
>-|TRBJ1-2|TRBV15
ATSRDGFNYGYT
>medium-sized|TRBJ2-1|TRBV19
ASSPRNNEQF
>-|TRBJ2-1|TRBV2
ASSEGPASYNEQF
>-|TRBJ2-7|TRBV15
ATSLRTPYEQY
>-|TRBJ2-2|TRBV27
ASSPPPDGNTGELF
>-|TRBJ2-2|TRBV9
ASSVGGGGTGELF
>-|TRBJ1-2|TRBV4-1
ASSQTGTAYGYT
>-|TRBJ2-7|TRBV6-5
ASTGSYEQY
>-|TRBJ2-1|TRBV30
AWDGTNGFYNEQF
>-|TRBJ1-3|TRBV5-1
ASIGGPGNTIY
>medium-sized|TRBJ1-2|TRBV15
ATSRDKFGTGPGYT
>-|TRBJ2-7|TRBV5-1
ASSLGGADEQY
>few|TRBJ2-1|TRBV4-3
ASSQDRGSKNEQF
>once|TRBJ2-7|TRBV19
ASSIGSGGYEQY
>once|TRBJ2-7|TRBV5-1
ASSFGTGTLREQY
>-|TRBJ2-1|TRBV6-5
ASSPMGGGYNEQF
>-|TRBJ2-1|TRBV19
ASIGPTHNEQF
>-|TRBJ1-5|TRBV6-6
ASSYSTGGSNQPQH
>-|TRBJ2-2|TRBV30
AWGQEAYTGELF
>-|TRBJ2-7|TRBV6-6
ASRGTHYEQY
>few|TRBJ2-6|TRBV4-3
ASSQARGVAGANVLT
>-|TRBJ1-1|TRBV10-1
ASKGGPSREAF
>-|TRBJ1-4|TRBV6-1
ASSIGPGVGEKLF
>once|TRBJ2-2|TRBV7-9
ASSVVVGTGELF
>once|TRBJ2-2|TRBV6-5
ASSYDRRGVTGELF
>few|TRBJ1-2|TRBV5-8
ASRFQGVRGYT
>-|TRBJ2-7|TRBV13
ASSHGTSGGYEQY
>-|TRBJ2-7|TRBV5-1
ASYSLPDRIHEQY
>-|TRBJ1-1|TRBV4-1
ASSQKGRQGFSRNTEAF
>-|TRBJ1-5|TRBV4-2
ASSQVWDVDSNQPQH
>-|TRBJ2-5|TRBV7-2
ASSLGRRGGWYQETQY
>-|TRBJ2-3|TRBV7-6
ASSLVGEHHLSTDTQY
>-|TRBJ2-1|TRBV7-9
ATLAGGPGEQF
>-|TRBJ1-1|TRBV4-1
ASSPKTKNTEAF
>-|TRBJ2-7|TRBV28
ASSGGDWGIYEQY
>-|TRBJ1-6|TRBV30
AWRAPPGRYNSPLH
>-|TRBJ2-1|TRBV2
ASSALRAGNEQF
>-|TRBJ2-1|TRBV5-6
ASSLGLAGGPLREQF
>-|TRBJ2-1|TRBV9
ASSVGSSGGAGQF
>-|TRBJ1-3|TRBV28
ASSLSPTQHSGNTIY
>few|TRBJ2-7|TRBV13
ASSQRQDNSYEQY
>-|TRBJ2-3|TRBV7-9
ASSPGLWGPTDTQY
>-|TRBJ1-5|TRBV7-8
ASTKGTDRTYQPQH
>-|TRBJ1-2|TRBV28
ASTLGGEPNYGYT
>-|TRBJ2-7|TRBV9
ASSVLGGEQY
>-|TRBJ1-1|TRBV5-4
ASSSHNTEAF
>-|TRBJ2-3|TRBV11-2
ASSPWPDRKTDTQY
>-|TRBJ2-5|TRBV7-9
ASSLDAGQLGTQY
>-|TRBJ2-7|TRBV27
ASSSDPRGAYEQY
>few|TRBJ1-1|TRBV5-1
ASSLSTEAF
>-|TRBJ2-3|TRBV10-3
AISVSTEKSSTDTQY
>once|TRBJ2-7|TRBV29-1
SVESSATYEQY
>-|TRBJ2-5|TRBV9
ASSVAGLRETQY
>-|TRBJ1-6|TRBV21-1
ASSWGAPRALH
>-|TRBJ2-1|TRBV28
ASSPLRKYNEQF
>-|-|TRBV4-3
ASSQDHDSTGNTIY